The rows below give T cell receptor beta chains drawn from one sample of a study of control samples from healthy donors and cancer patients. TCRdb's table, derived via immunoSEQ multiplex PCR, lists solely in-frame clones and lacks some. The data contain about 77,000 clones, approximately 92% of them singletons. The sample consisted of blood. These receptors were collected from an older woman in good health. Each CDR3 is given with its conserved first and last residue.

J,V,CDR3
TRBJ1-1,TRBV18,CASSRTMNTEAFF
TRBJ2-2,TRBV5-1,CASRAERTTGELFF
TRBJ2-4,TRBV27,CASSPQRLAKNIQYF
TRBJ2-3,TRBV10-3,CAISVRVADTQYF
TRBJ2-3,TRBV5-1,CASSRGTSGSTDTQYF
TRBJ2-1,TRBV10-1,CASSGYGLAGSDGEQFF
TRBJ2-7,TRBV7-2,CASSLTSSGSGYEQYF
TRBJ2-6,TRBV5-1,CASSLKLSGANVLTF
TRBJ1-4,TRBV28,CAGASMDRGRGEKLFF
TRBJ1-2,TRBV28,CASTFAGSTAFNYGYTF
TRBJ1-5,TRBV7-2,CASSLEGPQPQHF
TRBJ2-2,TRBV7-9,CASSLENLAANTGELFF
TRBJ1-4,TRBV16,CASSQLREKLFF
TRBJ2-3,TRBV4-1,CASSQGGGDTQYF
TRBJ1-5,TRBV7-9,CASSPLSGPQHF
TRBJ1-1,TRBV3-1/TRBV3-2,CASSQDPGNTEAFF
TRBJ2-1,TRBV24-1,CATSDFTTRNEQFF
TRBJ2-7,TRBV3-1/TRBV3-2,CASSRTTGSSYEQYF
TRBJ2-1,TRBV19,CASSIYPGRVGPDNEQFF
TRBJ1-5,TRBV6-5,CASKLYSNQPQHF
TRBJ2-7,TRBV28,CASRGTGVDEQYF
TRBJ2-7,TRBV5-1,CASRGGSTYEQYF
TRBJ1-5,TRBV6-2/TRBV6-3,CASSYYVGQALNQPQHF
TRBJ2-1,TRBV28,CASSFSPRGYNEQFF
TRBJ2-1,TRBV12-3/TRBV12-4,CASRSLAGDEQFF